This TCR beta chain stems from a study of early T cells in non-severe SARS-CoV-2 infection. This clonotype was seen only a few times. Antigen specificity is unknown. This CDR3 has 17 residues. Germline V gene sequence: CDR1 MNHEY, CDR2 SMNVEV (reference sequence). V lost 0 bases and J lost 3; bases outside the gene matches: 9. Individual cDNA molecules were tagged with unique molecular identifiers. One entry per CDR3 protein results from TCRdb running MiXCR on the 5' RACE reads. The table shows around 66,000 distinct CDR3 sequences, with more than 5.5% occurring only once. Regarding the study as a whole: Anti-spike CD8 responses were favored in VDJdb matching, and private and CD4 specificities were missed.

The clonotype was recovered from an adult who was a healthcare worker with PCR-confirmed SARS-CoV-2 infection or an uninfected control (not recorded which). The source material was whole blood, sampled at baseline. The J gene is TRBJ2-7, the V gene TRBV27, with 9 bases matching TRBD1. The CDR3 loop reads CASSLSQTGTGNYEQYF. CDR3 DNA sequence: TGTGCCAGCAGTTTATCGCAAACCGGGACAGGGAACTACGAGCAGTACTTC.